This T cell receptor (beta chain) was profiled in a study of T cell responses to AZD1222 COVID-19 vaccine (dated by TCRdb to about 2021). Study-wide context: TCR sequencing covered more than 230 trial participants: 207 given two doses of AZD1222 and around 25 given two doses of MenACWY control vaccine. Enrollment into the trials was organized by age into subgroups of 18-55, 56-69 and 70-plus years, and those subgroups contained roughly 150, 30 and 60 TCR-sequenced participants, respectively. Beyond this particular receptor, the publication reports: After two AZD1222 doses, both the breadth and the depth of spike-specific TCRs were significantly higher than at day 0 and than in MenACWY recipients. Reportedly, almost half of the unique spike-specific TCRs recognized epitopes lying outside the regions that are mutated in the B.1.351 and B.1.1.7 variants. Participants were mostly white British and included more females than males, and it was suggested by the authors that clonal diversity may have been underestimated. Because no samples from the day 14 peak response were available, repertoires could be characterized only after the peak T cell response. In the small 56-69-year group, the increase in depth fell short of significance, most likely because of low power. Conclusions about previously exposed vaccinees are limited because only six or seven AZD1222 recipients were SARS-CoV-2 seropositive at baseline. The whole spike protein was spanned by vaccine-associated CD4 TCRs, and dominant responses were seen in regions 160-218 and 743-854.

Spanning cysteine to phenylalanine, the CDR3 consists of 15 amino acids. Just CDR3 DNA is preserved here, 45 bases in frame from base 1. CDR1 and CDR2, per the germline V gene, are SGHVS and FQNEAQ. V drops 2 bases and J drops 4 bases, leaving 14 bases in between. The CDR3 regions of human TCRbeta chains were analyzed by immunosequencing. The paper's data handling went like this. Repertoire TCRs were checked for matches against a reference library of SARS-CoV-2-specific TCRs that had been generated using the MIRA antigen-specificity platform. Breadth meant the fraction of unique TCRs that were SARS-CoV-2-associated, whereas depth meant the fraction of total T cells that were SARS-CoV-2-associated. Using the MIRA data, each spike-specific TCR was assigned both to the spike region to which the TCR was reactive and to a CD4 or CD8 class. Log10-transformed breadth and depth values were compared by one-way ANOVA with Sidak's multiple comparisons tests. Sourced from immuneACCESS, this table was stored by TCRdb with only in-frame sequences that have V and J called. A share of the clones is absent; for the studies checked, an unresolved V gene accounts for under half, and the remainder has no known explanation. D and trimming were read from the DNA, whereas the V and J calls and clone size are those reported in that table. For this sample the table gives some 98,000 clones, of which about 81% were detected only once. 14% of the sample goes to the ten largest clones.

The time point label, read with the paper, signifies: about 28 days (+/-7) after the second vaccine dose. AZD1222 recipients whose second dose came at about 4 weeks and those whose second dose came at about 12 weeks were combined into one group, since spike-specific TCR depth and breadth did not differ between the two schedules. Vaccinee samples came from UK trials COV001 and COV002, including a single-blind randomized controlled phase 2/3 trial of AZD1222 (ChAdOx1 nCoV-19) in healthy adults. For TCRbeta chain sequencing, PBMC samples were collected from trial participants at day 0 and at day 28 after the second dose. As for this clone: What antigen it recognizes has not been identified. Base qualities are not at hand, and no much larger clone is one base apart.

Recombination linked TRBV7-8 to TRBJ1-1; possibly the D gene is TRBD1, per 5 matching bases. The TCR comes from an adult who received the AZD1222 COVID-19 vaccine. The source material was peripheral blood, sampled 28 days after the second AZD1222 dose. The CDR3 amino acid sequence is: CASSLTPGTGTEAFF. The DNA sequence is TGTGCCAGCAGCTTAACTCCAGGGACGGGCACTGAAGCTTTCTTT.